This T cell receptor (beta chain) was recorded in a study of blood T cell repertoires in COVID-19 (dated by TCRdb to about 2020). A note on the overall study: The collaborator samples originated in the United States, Italy and Spain and spanned the acute and convalescent phases of COVID-19. The repertoires were made available in a free public database intended to serve as a resource for research on the immune response to SARS-CoV-2. The prospective study material was composed of cDNA or gDNA derived from T cells, B-cell-depleted T cells, or PBMCs. Deeply sampled blood TCRbeta repertoires from subjects exposed to, actively infected with, or recovered from COVID-19 were included in the dataset. Samples were obtained from the ongoing ImmuneRACE study (first 160 participants) and from 1,200 or so subjects provided by 6 global collaborators. Where available, HLA class I and class II types were obtained from metadata supplied by the sample provider rather than from assay-based typing. Sample metadata almost always included a de-identified subject ID, COVID-19 status, age in years and sex. On the study overall, not on this receptor specifically: The quantity of clinical and demographic metadata differed by source and by participant and was supplied without curation.

The V end gives up 0 bases and the J end 2 bases, leaving 8 bases in the junction not matched to a gene. From cysteine to phenylalanine, the CDR3 is 17 amino acids long. Kept here is only the CDR3 DNA, which spans 51 bases and is read in frame from base 1. The germline V gene gives CDR1 as MGHRA and CDR2 as YSYEKL. Whole blood was collected in K2EDTA tubes by collaborating institutions according to the institutions' own protocols. Collaborator samples were shipped for TCRbeta analysis as frozen whole blood, isolated PBMCs, or DNA extracted from either sample type. TCRbeta CDR3 regions were amplified from genomic DNA using the immunoSEQ Assay, a bias-controlled multiplex PCR. From the authors' description of their analysis: Nucleated cell counts per sample were estimated from amplification of reference gene primers within the assay. Sequence reads were collapsed and filtered to measure the absolute abundance of every unique TCRbeta CDR3 rearrangement. For each sample, productive Simpson clonality was calculated as the square root of Simpson's diversity index across productive rearrangements. Not all clones reach the TCRdb copy of this immuneACCESS table, which keeps in-frame sequences only. Checked studies attribute under half of the gap to unresolved V genes and leave the rest unexplained. The V and J calls and the clone size are those of that table, but D and trimming were determined from the DNA. This sample holds 70,000 to 100,000 clones; 90% were observed only once. The top ten clones comprise about 1.8% of the sample.

Note on this clone: The specificity of this receptor is unknown. Per-base qualities were not stored, and no clone one base away is much larger.

Sequenced sample: peripheral blood. The rearrangement combines TRBV4-1 with TRBJ2-5; 8 central bases correspond to TRBD1. The source is a man aged 55 to 70 with acute or convalescent COVID-19. The nucleotide sequence is given as TGCGCCAGCAGCCAAGATCTTCGGCGGACAGGGCAAGAGACCCAGTACTTC. It translates to CASSQDLRRTGQETQYF.